This T cell receptor beta chain was identified during a study of neurological immune-mediated disorders (dated by TCRdb to the late 2010s). At the level of the whole study: Among the 34 multiple sclerosis patients, relapsing-remitting MS was present in some 31 and secondary progressive MS was present in 3. The study compared peripheral blood TCR-beta repertoires of HTLV-I-associated myelopathy (HAM/TSP) patients, multiple sclerosis patients and healthy controls using UMI-based sequencing. Alongside PBMC samples, the set of some 97 TCR-beta libraries contained longitudinal samples, technical triplicates, and paired CD4+ and CD8+ T-cell subsets that had been sorted. Of the 60 to 70 subjects in the cohort, some 14 were HAM/TSP patients, some 35 were multiple sclerosis patients, and approximately 20 were healthy controls.

Broader findings and caveats from the paper: Across subjects, expanded clones never shared an identical CDR3 amino acid sequence, which suggests that the TCR-beta repertoires in every group were private. No association of the MS cluster with clinical or MRI features was observed, and the need for larger cohorts was stated by the authors. The highest TCR clonal expansion was observed in HAM/TSP patients, whereas the lowest was observed in MS patients, even when compared with healthy controls. Repertoires from 18 of 34 MS patients were grouped by phylogenetic analysis into a cluster of related CDR3 sequences, suggesting a possible repertoire-level signature.

CDR1 and CDR2, per the germline V gene, are SGHRS and YFSETQ. Trimming costs V 0 bases and J 3 bases, and their ends lie 19 bases apart. There are 17 amino acids in the CDR3, from cysteine to phenylalanine inclusive. Kept here is only the CDR3 DNA, which spans 51 bases and is read in frame from base 1. This clonotype was seen at least ten times. The specificity of this receptor is unknown. Base qualities are missing; no much larger clone stands one base away. Unsorted PBMC libraries were generated from 2 million PBMCs stored in RNAlater at -80 °C until RNA extraction. The multiple sclerosis patients were enrolled in a US clinical protocol that used magnetic resonance imaging to evaluate disease progression. Peripheral blood was subjected to Ficoll-Hypaque density gradient centrifugation to isolate PBMCs, which were then cryopreserved in liquid nitrogen. To synthesize cDNA, template-switch 5'RACE was performed with a primer carrying a 10-nucleotide random unique molecular identifier so that each TCR transcript was tagged. Every sequencing run covered 15-18 subjects and yielded more than 160 million TCR-beta sequences. The RNeasy kit was used for extraction of total RNA. Using the KAPA Real-time Library Amplification kit, TCR-beta VDJ regions were amplified with primers for the TCR constant region and the 5'RACE anchor. A first PCR added sample indexes and Illumina adaptors, after which a second PCR increased the library yield. After purification with Ampure beads, the TCR product of roughly 650 bp was size-selected on a 2% E-gel SizeSelection system. Before pooling, libraries had their quality checked on a Bioanalyzer, their concentration measured with Qubit, and their quantity determined with the Kapa Library Quantification kit. Libraries were sequenced paired-end 2 x 150 bp on an Illumina HiSeq 2500. To increase sequence diversity, about 25-30% phiX was spiked into each library pool. The authors' analysis ran thus. Quality-filtered reads were processed with the UMI-based MiGEC pipeline, which removed over 80% of raw TCR sequences during error correction. VDJ genes were aligned to IMGT germline references, and each clonotype was defined by a unique CDR3 amino acid sequence together with V-J genes. VDJtools evaluated clonal expansion, Shannon diversity and CDR3 relatedness (CalcPairwiseDistances, ClusterSamples); CLCbio workbench built phylogenetic trees. Using coefficient-of-variation modelling across technical triplicates, the study counted a clone as expanded if it had at least 8 unique UMIs. TCRdb reran the public reads through fastp at Q25 and MiXCR, keeping productive beta chains. All rows with the same CDR3 protein become a single entry with the most common DNA and genes. The authors' filters were not applied to this entry. This sample lists 40,000 to 50,000 distinct CDR3 sequences; about 2.3% were detected once. In total, the top ten clones hold roughly 12% of the sample.

The source material was PBMCs. The receptor was isolated from a man aged 25-45 years with multiple sclerosis. The rearranged chain carries TRBV5-1 and TRBJ2-7; matching of 6 bases hints at TRBD2 as the D gene. The CDR3 in this case is CASSLAVTGAGSYEQYF. The bases read TGCGCCAGCAGCTTGGCGGTCACGGGAGCTGGCAGCTACGAGCAGTACTTC.